The 2 T cell receptor beta chains below all came from one sample that was sequenced in a study of CD8 T cells in acute hepatitis C reinfection. Noted time point: naive CD8 control sorted from an acute-time-point sample. Assay used: immunoSEQ multiplex PCR; TCRdb lists only in-frame clones, some missing. The repertoire consists of approximately 40,000 clones, with 70% to 90% occurring once and the leading ten covering approximately 9.9%. The sample taken for sequencing was naive CD8+ T cells from PBMCs. These receptors came from a woman aged 18-30 years who spontaneously cleared hepatitis C infection.

The CDR3 sequence: CASSEAGTSGIDEQFF. Here the CDR3 DNA reads TGTGCCAGCAGTGAAGCTGGGACTAGCGGGATCGATGAGCAGTTCTTC. The chain employs TRBV6-1 and TRBJ2-1, with 13 bases aligning to TRBD2. CDR3 length equals 16 residues. Per the germline V gene, CDR1 is MNHNS and CDR2 is SASEGT. J gave up 8 bases and V 0 bases, and 4 bases lay outside the gene matches.

This chain links TRBV7-9 with TRBJ2-7; TRBD2 agrees at 7 bases. This CDR3 is 14 amino acids long. Losses at the gene ends were 3 bases for V and 0 bases for J; bases not matched to a gene: 2. CDR1 is SEHNR, CDR2 FQNEAQ, per germline (reference sequence). The CDR3 sequence: CASSFGGSSYEQYF. In DNA, the CDR3 is TGTGCCAGCAGCTTCGGGGGGAGCTCCTACGAGCAGTACTTC. Variable domain in full (rest from reference TRBV7-9 and TRBJ2-7): DTGVSQNPRHKITKRGQNVTFRCDPISEHNRLYWYRQTLGQGPEFLTYFQNEAQLEKSRLLSDRFSAERPKGSFSTLEIQRTEQGDSAMYLCASSFGGSSYEQYFGPGTRLTVT.